This T cell receptor beta chain was captured in a study of cytomegalovirus exposure and HLA in healthy donors. Concerning this clone: What it binds is unknown. Germline and junction disagree at one end, which may indicate a read error.

Study observations and caveats: The likely explanation for a cluster of highly shared sequence variants was sequencing artifact. The study had only CMV serostatus as immune exposure information.

It was with 60 Vbeta and 13 Jbeta primers that the PCR ran. Methods used by the authors: About 11 million shared chains were among the about 80 million unique TCR beta chains that a later analysis counted. Data came from immunoSEQ multiplex PCR; TCRdb stores just in-frame clones and leaves some out. V, J and clone size reflect that table, while D and trimming were determined from the DNA. The repertoire includes 90,000 to 150,000 clones, about 81% of them detected once, and approximately 1.8% sits in the top ten. Germline CDR1 SGHRS, CDR2 YFSETQ. This CDR3 contains 17 residues. The V and J genes are TRBV5-1 and TRBJ2-6, with TRBD1 as a possible D gene (5 bases). This receptor was taken from a man between 35 and 55 years old in good health and CMV-seronegative. The material sequenced was PBMCs. CDR3 residues: CASSLAVVSSGANGLTF. In DNA, the CDR3 is TGCGCCAGCAGCTTGGCCGTGGTATCCTCTGGGGCCAACGGCCTGACTTTC.